The 18 T cell receptor beta chains below come from one sample, sequenced in a study of blood T cell repertoires in COVID-19. Here immunoSEQ multiplex PCR was the method, and the copy in TCRdb shows in-frame clones only, minus some. The sample has 150,000 to 200,000 clones, just over 90% seen once; the top ten hold about 2%. The sequenced material came from peripheral blood. The origin of the receptors is a man younger than 35 with acute or convalescent COVID-19.

In its sample, this clone was seen once. The rearrangement links TRBV9 to TRBJ1-2; the D gene is possibly TRBD1 (6 bases). Germline CDR1 and CDR2: SGDLS and YYNGEE. V was clipped by 0 bases and J by 8 bases, with 11 bases between them. This CDR3 comprises 13 residues. The CDR3 protein is CASSVETGQGYTF. DNA of the CDR3: TGTGCCAGCAGCGTAGAGACAGGACAAGGCTACACCTTC.

V is TRBV6-5 and J is TRBJ1-5, with 8 positions matching TRBD1. Germline V gene sequence: CDR1 MNHEY, CDR2 SVGAGI. The V segment lost 5 bases and the J segment 2 bases; nucleotides outside the gene matches: 5. This CDR3 is built from 15 residues. CDR3 residues: CASSMTGVGNQPQHF. The CDR3 DNA follows: TGTGCCAGCAGTATGACAGGGGTGGGCAATCAGCCCCAGCATTTT.

The CDR3 sequence: CASSLGTAEAFF. CDR3 DNA: TGTGCCAGCAGCCTAGGGACAGCTGAAGCTTTCTTT. The genes are TRBV2 and TRBJ1-1, with 7 nucleotides matching TRBD1. The V gene's germline CDR1 is SNHLY and CDR2 FYNNEI. With V trimmed by 6 bases and J by 6 bases, 4 bases remained unmatched. The CDR3 loop spans 12 amino acids.

The J gene is TRBJ1-1, the V gene TRBV3-1 (or the pseudogene TRBV3-2); 10 bases align to TRBD1. The V gene's germline CDR1 is LGHDT and CDR2 YNNKEL (reference sequence). V lost 3 bases to trimming and J lost 5 bases; unmatched junction nucleotides: 15. CDR3 length: 18 amino acids. CDR3 amino acids: CASSHPPRGQGGSTEAFF. The DNA of the CDR3 is TGTGCCAGCAGCCACCCCCCGCGTGGACAGGGGGGAAGTACTGAAGCTTTCTTT.

The chain employs TRBV24-1 and TRBJ2-2; a weak D match, TRBD1 (5 bases). Germline CDR1 is KGHDR and CDR2 is SFDVKD. CDR3 length: 16 amino acids. V was pared by 2 bases and J by 3 bases, with 12 bases between. In nucleotides, the CDR3 is TGTGCCACCAGTGATTCAGGAAAAGGGGACACCGGGGAGCTGTTTTTT. Encoded protein: CATSDSGKGDTGELFF.

The chain joins TRBV6-5 to TRBJ2-1, with D tentatively TRBD1 (5 bases). CDR3 length: 12 amino acids. Trimming cost V 7 bases and J 7 bases, with 11 bases left between them. CDR1 is MNHEY and CDR2 is SVGAGI in the germline V gene. The CDR3 nucleotides are TGTGCCAGCATCGACCAGGGTAATGAGCAGTTCTTC. This gives the protein CASIDQGNEQFF.

The J gene is TRBJ1-3, the V gene TRBV11-2; 7 bases align to TRBD1. Looked up from germline, CDR1 is SGHAT and CDR2 is FQNNGV. The CDR3 is 14 amino acids. The V gene end was trimmed by 4 bases and the J gene end by 5 bases; junction bases not matched to a gene: 5. The DNA of the CDR3 is TGTGCCAGCAGCTCAAACAGGGGTCGAAACACCATATATTTT. Its protein product is CASSSNRGRNTIYF.

This rearrangement joins TRBV7-8 to TRBJ1-5; D unresolved. V was trimmed by 4 bases and J by 3 bases, leaving 4 bases between them. The CDR3 spans 12 residues. The germline V gene has CDR1 SGHVS and CDR2 FQNEAQ. The CDR3 reads CASSSHNQPQHF. The CDR3 DNA is TGTGCCAGCAGCTCCCACAATCAGCCCCAGCATTTT.

This clone has only a few counts. The chain couples TRBV12-3 or TRBV12-4 to TRBJ1-5; a possible D gene is TRBD1 (6 bases). The CDR3 is 13 residues long. The V gene lost 5 bases and the J gene lost 6 bases, with 11 bases spanning the gap. The DNA of the CDR3 is TGTGCCAGCAGTGGAACAGGGTCTCAGCCCCAGCATTTT. It encodes CASSGTGSQPQHF.

The rearrangement joins TRBV25-1 to TRBJ2-7, with 10 bases identical to TRBD2. Germline assignment: CDR1 MGHDK and CDR2 SYGVNS. The V gene end was trimmed by 2 bases and the J gene end by 4 bases; junction bases not matched to a gene: 2. This CDR3 is 14 amino acids long. This chain's CDR3 is CASSEPSGSYEQYF. DNA for the CDR3: TGTGCCAGCAGTGAACCTAGCGGGAGTTACGAGCAGTACTTC.

This chain links TRBV10-3 with TRBJ1-1; 8 nucleotides match TRBD1. With V trimmed by 3 bases and J by 6 bases, 9 bases remained unmatched. The CDR3 contains 15 residues. Germline lookup yields CDR1 ENHRY and CDR2 SYGVKD. The CDR3 DNA reads TGTGCCATCAGTGAAGAACGACAGGGGAGCGCTGAAGCTTTCTTT. Protein sequence: CAISEERQGSAEAFF.

This clone occurred a few times. V usage is TRBV19 and J usage is TRBJ1-1; D gene unclear. The CDR3 runs to 17 residues. V was trimmed by 1 base and J by 0 bases, leaving 15 bases between them. Per the germline V gene, CDR1 is LNHDA and CDR2 is SQIVND (reference sequence). In DNA form, the CDR3 reads TGTGCCAGTAGTATAGTAGTCGGGCGCGGGATGAACACTGAAGCTTTCTTT. Protein product: CASSIVVGRGMNTEAFF.

This chain joins TRBV7-8 and TRBJ1-2; 10 bases fit TRBD1. J was trimmed by 8 bases and V by 1 base; bases with no gene match: 4. The CDR3 loop spans 14 amino acids. CDR1 is SGHVS and CDR2 is FQNEAQ in the germline V gene. CDR3 sequence reads: CASSLGQGAGGYTF. The DNA for the CDR3 is TGTGCCAGCAGCTTAGGACAGGGGGCGGGAGGCTACACCTTC.

The chain uses TRBV1 and TRBJ2-4; the table calls TRBD2, which could not be checked here. TRBV1 is a pseudogene locus. This CDR3 is built from 20 residues. The CDR3 protein is CTSSHLGTSGRALAKNIQYF. CDR3 DNA: TGCACCAGCAGCCACCTTGGGACTAGCGGGAGGGCCCTAGCCAAAAACATTCAGTACTTC.

This clone was observed a single time. The chain joins TRBV7-9 to TRBJ1-1; D unclear. Germline lookup yields CDR1 SEHNR and CDR2 FQNEAQ (reference sequence). V lost 4 bases and J 1 base, leaving 16 bases between the germline ends. CDR3 length: 16 residues. The CDR3 spells CASSSRGVFSNTEAFF. CDR3 sequence (DNA): TGTGCCAGCAGCTCCCGTGGAGTTTTCTCGAACACTGAAGCTTTCTTT.

This chain links TRBV5-1 with TRBJ1-1; the match to TRBD1 covers 9 bases. This CDR3 is 18 amino acids long. V was clipped by 2 bases and J by 2 bases; unmatched bases: 13. CDR1 SGHRS and CDR2 YFSETQ come from the germline V gene. In DNA form, the CDR3 reads TGCGCCAGCAGCTTTAGGGGAGGGACAGGGCTACGAAACACTGAAGCTTTCTTT. Protein sequence: CASSFRGGTGLRNTEAFF.

The V gene is TRBV7-8, the J gene TRBJ2-1, with 10 bases aligning to TRBD2. Losses at the gene ends were 4 bases for V and 4 bases for J; bases not matched to a gene: 7. Germline loops: CDR1 SGHVS, CDR2 FQNEAQ. CDR3 size: 16 residues. CDR3 nucleotides: TGTGCCAGCAGCTCCGGGATAGCGGGGGGTTACAATGAGCAGTTCTTC. Its protein is CASSSGIAGGYNEQFF.

V is TRBV4-1 and J is TRBJ1-1; D call uncertain. The CDR3 covers 15 residues. The ends were cut back, 4 bases at V and 0 bases at J, with 12 bases in the middle. Germline CDR1 reads MGHRA; CDR2 reads YSYEKL. The chain's CDR3 is CASSLLTAVNTEAFF. Here the CDR3 DNA reads TGCGCCAGCAGCCTCCTAACTGCGGTGAACACTGAAGCTTTCTTT.